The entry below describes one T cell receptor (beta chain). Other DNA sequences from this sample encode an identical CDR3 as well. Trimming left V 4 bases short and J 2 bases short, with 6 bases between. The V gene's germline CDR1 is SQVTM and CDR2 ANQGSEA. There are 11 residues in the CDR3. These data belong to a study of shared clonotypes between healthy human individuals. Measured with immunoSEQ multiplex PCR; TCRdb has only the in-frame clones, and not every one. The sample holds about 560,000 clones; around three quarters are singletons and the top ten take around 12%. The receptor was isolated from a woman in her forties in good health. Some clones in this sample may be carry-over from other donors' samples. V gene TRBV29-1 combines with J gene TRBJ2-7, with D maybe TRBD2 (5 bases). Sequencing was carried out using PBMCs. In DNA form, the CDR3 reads TGCAGCGTTGTGGGAGCCTACGAGCAGTACTTC. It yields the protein CSVVGAYEQYF.